The entry below describes one T cell receptor (beta chain). Source study methods: Estimated nucleated cell counts came from reference gene primer amplification. Only in-frame clones appear in the TCRdb table, and some are missing; sequencing was by immunoSEQ multiplex PCR. The V and J calls and clone size are taken from that table; D and trimming were inferred from the DNA. The table lists 200,000 to 300,000 clones, approximately 90% of them singletons. Germline V CDR1 and CDR2: DFQATT, SNEGSKA (reference sequence). The CDR3 length is 14 residues. The trim removed 6 bases at V and 6 bases at J, leaving 10 bases unmatched. Participants' reported clinical history set cohort assignment. The data stem from a study of blood T cell repertoires in COVID-19.

The chain links TRBV20-1 to TRBJ1-5, with 8 bases fitting TRBD1. The source material was PBMCs or T cells enriched from blood (not recorded which). The TCR originated in a woman between 40 and 55 years old with acute COVID-19. The DNA for the CDR3 is TGCAGTGCAAGTGGGGCAGGGGGCGGTCAGCCCCAGCATTTT. It yields the protein CSASGAGGGQPQHF.